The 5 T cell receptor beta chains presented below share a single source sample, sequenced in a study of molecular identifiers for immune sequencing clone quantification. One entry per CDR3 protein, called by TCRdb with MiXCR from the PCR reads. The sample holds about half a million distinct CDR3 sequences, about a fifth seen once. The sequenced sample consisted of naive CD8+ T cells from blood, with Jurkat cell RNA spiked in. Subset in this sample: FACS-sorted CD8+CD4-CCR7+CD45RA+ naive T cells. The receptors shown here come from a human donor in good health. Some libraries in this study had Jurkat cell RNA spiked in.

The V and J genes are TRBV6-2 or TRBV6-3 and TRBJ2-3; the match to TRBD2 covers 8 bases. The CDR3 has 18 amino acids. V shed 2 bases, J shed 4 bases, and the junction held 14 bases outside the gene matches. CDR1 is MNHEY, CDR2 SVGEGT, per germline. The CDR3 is CASSYPEVAGSDSDTQYF. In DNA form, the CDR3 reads TGTGCCAGCAGTTACCCCGAGGTAGCGGGGAGTGACTCAGATACGCAGTATTTT.

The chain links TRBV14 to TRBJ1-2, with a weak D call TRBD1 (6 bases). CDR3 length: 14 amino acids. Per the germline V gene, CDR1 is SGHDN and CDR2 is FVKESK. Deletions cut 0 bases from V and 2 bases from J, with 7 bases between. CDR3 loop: CASSQDQGNYGYTF. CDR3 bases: TGTGCCAGCAGCCAAGATCAGGGGAACTATGGCTACACCTTC.

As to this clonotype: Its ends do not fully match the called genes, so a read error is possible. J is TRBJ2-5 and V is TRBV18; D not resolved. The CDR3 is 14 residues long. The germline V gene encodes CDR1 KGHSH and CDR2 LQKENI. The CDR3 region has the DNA TGTGCCAGCCCACCACCGGTCTTCCAAGAGACCCAGTACTTC. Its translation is CASPPPVFQETQYF.

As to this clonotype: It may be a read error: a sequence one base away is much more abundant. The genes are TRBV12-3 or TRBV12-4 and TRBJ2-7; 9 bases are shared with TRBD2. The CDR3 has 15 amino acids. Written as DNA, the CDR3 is TGTGCCTGCAGTTTTGTCCTAGCGGGGACCTACGAGCAGTACTTC. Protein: CACSFVLAGTYEQYF.

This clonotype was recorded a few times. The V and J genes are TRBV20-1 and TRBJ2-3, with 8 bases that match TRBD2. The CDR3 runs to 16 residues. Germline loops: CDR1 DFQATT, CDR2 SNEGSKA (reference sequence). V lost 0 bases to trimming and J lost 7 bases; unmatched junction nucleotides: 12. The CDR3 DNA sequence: TGCAGTGCTAGAGACGGGGCCCGGGGGGGCACTTATACGCAGTATTTT. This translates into CSARDGARGGTYTQYF.